This TCR beta chain is from a study of T cell responses to AZD1222 COVID-19 vaccine. At the level of the study: Whether given at about 4 or about 12 weeks, second doses were pooled. Study-level findings and limits: Most donors were white British and more were female, and clonal diversity was possibly underestimated.

From germline, CDR1 is MDHEN and CDR2 SYDVKM. Trimming took 1 base from V and 2 from J, leaving 9 bases between them. The CDR3 extends over 15 amino acids. Concerning this clone: Its antigen remains unknown.

This table comes from immunoSEQ multiplex PCR, and its TCRdb copy is limited to in-frame clones, with some not included. In the table there are more than 85,000 clones, roughly nine tenths of which are singletons. Material: peripheral blood, obtained on day 0 of AZD1222 vaccination. The chain couples TRBV28 to TRBJ1-5; possible D gene TRBD1, 6 bases. The sequence came from an adult in good health. The CDR3 loop is CASSLYRAGNQPQHF. CDR3 in DNA: TGTGCCAGCAGTTTATACAGGGCTGGCAATCAGCCCCAGCATTTT.